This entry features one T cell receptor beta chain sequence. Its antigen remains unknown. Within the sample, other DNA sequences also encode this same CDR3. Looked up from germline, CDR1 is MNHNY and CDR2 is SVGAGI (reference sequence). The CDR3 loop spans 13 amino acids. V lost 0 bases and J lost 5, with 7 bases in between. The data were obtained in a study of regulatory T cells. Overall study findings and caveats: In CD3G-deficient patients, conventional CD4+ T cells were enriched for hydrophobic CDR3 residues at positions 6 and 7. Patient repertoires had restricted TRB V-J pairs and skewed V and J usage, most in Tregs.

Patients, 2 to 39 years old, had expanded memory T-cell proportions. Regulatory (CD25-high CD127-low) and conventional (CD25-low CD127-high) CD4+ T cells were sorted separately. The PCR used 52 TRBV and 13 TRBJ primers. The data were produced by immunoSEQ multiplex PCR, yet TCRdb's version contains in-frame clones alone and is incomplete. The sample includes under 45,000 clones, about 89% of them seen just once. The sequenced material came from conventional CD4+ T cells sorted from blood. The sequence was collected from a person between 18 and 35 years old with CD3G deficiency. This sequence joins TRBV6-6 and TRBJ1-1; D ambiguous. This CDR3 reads CASSYSKVTEAFF. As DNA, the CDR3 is TGTGCCAGCAGTTACTCGAAAGTTACTGAAGCTTTCTTT.